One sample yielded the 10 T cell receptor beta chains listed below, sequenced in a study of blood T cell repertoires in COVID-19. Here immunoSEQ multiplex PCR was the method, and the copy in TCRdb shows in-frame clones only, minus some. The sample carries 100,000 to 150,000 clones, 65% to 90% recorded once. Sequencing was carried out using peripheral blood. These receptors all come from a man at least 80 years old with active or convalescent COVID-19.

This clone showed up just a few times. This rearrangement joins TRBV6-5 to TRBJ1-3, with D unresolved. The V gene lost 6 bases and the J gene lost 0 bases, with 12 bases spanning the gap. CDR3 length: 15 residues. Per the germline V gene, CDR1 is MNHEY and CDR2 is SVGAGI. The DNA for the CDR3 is TGTGCCAGCAGACGGACGGGAACCTCTGGAAACACCATATATTTT. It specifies CASRRTGTSGNTIYF.

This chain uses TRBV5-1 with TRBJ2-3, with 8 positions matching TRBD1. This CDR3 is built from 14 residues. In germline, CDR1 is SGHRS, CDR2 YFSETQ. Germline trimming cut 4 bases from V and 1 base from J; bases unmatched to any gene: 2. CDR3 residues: CASSPGGGTDTQYF. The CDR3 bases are TGCGCCAGCAGCCCAGGGGGCGGCACAGATACGCAGTATTTT.

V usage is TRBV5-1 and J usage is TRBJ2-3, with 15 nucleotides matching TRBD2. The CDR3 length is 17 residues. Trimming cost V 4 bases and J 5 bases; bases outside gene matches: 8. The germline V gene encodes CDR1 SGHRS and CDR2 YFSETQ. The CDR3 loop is CASSNGLAGGLGDTQYF. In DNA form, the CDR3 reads TGCGCCAGCAGCAACGGACTAGCGGGGGGGCTTGGAGATACGCAGTATTTT.

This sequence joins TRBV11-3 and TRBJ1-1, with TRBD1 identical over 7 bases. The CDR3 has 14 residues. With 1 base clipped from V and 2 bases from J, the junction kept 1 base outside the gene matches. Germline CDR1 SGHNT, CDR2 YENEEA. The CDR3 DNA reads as TGTGCCAGCAGCTTAGGACAGGGTAACACTGAAGCTTTCTTT. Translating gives CASSLGQGNTEAFF.

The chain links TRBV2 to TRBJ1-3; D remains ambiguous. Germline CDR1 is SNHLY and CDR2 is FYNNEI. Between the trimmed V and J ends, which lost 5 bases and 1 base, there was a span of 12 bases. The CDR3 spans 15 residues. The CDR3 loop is CASSKTRESGNTIYF. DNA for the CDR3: TGTGCCAGCAGTAAGACCCGGGAATCTGGAAACACCATATATTTT.

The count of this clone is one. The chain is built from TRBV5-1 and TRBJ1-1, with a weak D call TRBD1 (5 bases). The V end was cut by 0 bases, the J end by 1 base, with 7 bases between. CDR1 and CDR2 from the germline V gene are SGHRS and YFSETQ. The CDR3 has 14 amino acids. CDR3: CASSLGGWNTEAFF. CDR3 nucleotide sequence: TGCGCCAGCAGCTTGGGGGGCTGGAACACTGAAGCTTTCTTT.

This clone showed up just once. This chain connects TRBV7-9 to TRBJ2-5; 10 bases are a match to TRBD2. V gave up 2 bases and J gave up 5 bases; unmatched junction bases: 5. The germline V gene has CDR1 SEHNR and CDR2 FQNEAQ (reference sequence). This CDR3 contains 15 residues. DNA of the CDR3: TGTGCCAGCAGCTTATCTAGCGGGGGTGGTGAGACCCAGTACTTC. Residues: CASSLSSGGGETQYF.

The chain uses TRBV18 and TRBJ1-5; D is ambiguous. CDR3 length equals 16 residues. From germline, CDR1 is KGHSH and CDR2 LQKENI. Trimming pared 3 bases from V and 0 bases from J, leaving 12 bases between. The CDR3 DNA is TGTGCCAGCTCACCTGAGGGTTCGTATAGCAATCAGCCCCAGCATTTT. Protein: CASSPEGSYSNQPQHF.

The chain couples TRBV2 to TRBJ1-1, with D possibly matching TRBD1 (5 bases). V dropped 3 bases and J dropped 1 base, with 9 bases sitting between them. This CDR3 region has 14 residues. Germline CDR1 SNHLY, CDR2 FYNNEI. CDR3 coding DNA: TGTGCCAGCAGTGAGCAGGGATCGAACACTGAAGCTTTCTTT. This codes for CASSEQGSNTEAFF.

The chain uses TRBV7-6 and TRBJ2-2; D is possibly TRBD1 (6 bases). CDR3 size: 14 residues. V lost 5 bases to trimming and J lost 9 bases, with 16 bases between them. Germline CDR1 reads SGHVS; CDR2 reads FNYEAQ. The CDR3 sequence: CASSQIYTGRELFF. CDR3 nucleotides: TGTGCCAGCAGCCAGATATACACAGGGCGGGAGCTGTTTTTT.